These T cell receptor beta chains were read from a single sample in a study of response to subunit inactivated influenza vaccine. MiXCR was run by TCRdb on the RT-PCR reads, yielding one entry per CDR3 protein. This table has around 300,000 distinct CDR3 sequences, 22% appearing once. Sample: PBMCs from blood, taken 21 months after vaccination. These receptors were taken from a man between 50 and 75 years old who received an inactivated influenza vaccine. Both conserved end residues are part of each CDR3. D genes are given only for firm matches. Where a row states a size, it is once, few, many or the class of an expanded clone; other rows omit it.

j_call v_call clone_size cdr3_length d_call cdr3_nt cdr3_aa
TRBJ2-7 TRBV7-7 NA 15 NA TGTGCCAGCAGCGTTATATCAATCTCACTACGAGAGCAGTACTTC CASSVISISLREQYF
TRBJ2-7 TRBV4-3 NA 14 NA TGCGCCAGCAGCCCTTCGGCTCATCCGAACGAGCAGTACTTC CASSPSAHPNEQYF
TRBJ2-4 TRBV12-3/TRBV12-4 NA 17 TRBD1 TGTGCCAGCAGCTCCTCCCATCCGGACAGGGGGCAAGTCATTCAGTACTTC CASSSSHPDRGQVIQYF
TRBJ1-5 TRBV2 few 15 NA TGTGCCAGCAGTGAAGCGTCAGGAGACAATCAGCCCCAGCATTTT CASSEASGDNQPQHF
TRBJ1-6 TRBV12-3/TRBV12-4 few 11 NA TGTGCCAGCAGTTATGGCAGACCCCTCCACTTT CASSYGRPLHF
TRBJ1-5 TRBV7-2 many 15 NA TGTGCCAGCAGCTTAAGGTCAGGGGTCGGTCAGCCCCAGCATTTT CASSLRSGVGQPQHF
TRBJ2-1 TRBV20-1 NA 12 NA TGCAGTGCTAGAGTGGAGGGGGGTGAGCAGTTCTTC CSARVEGGEQFF
TRBJ2-3 TRBV12-3/TRBV12-4 NA 17 NA TGTGCCAGCAGATTATCGGGTCAGGGTCCGGGCACAGATACGCAGTATTTT CASRLSGQGPGTDTQYF
TRBJ2-5 TRBV7-9 many 11 NA TGTGCCAGCAAGGTTGGGGAGACCCAGTACTTC CASKVGETQYF
TRBJ2-7 TRBV7-8 few 17 TRBD1 TGTGCCAGCAGCCTCATTCCGGGACAGGGTAGCTCCTACGAGCAGTACTTC CASSLIPGQGSSYEQYF
TRBJ2-3 TRBV6-1 NA 17 TRBD2 TGTGCCAGCCTGGTGGGGCTAGCGGGAGTTAGCACAGATACGCAGTATTTT CASLVGLAGVSTDTQYF
TRBJ1-1 TRBV30 few 12 NA TGTGCCTGGAGTGTATGGGACTCTGAAGCTTTCTTT CAWSVWDSEAFF
TRBJ1-5 TRBV24-1 few 14 NA TGTGCCACCAGTGATGTTGAAAGCAATCAGCCCCAGCATTTT CATSDVESNQPQHF
TRBJ2-7 TRBV28 few 16 TRBD1 TGTGCCAGCAGTCCCAACAGGGGACCCAGCTCCTACGAGCAGTACTTC CASSPNRGPSSYEQYF
TRBJ1-5 TRBV5-1 few 15 NA TGCGCCAGCAGCCCCGCGGGGGCGAGCAATCAGCCCCAGCATTTT CASSPAGASNQPQHF
TRBJ2-7 TRBV24-1 NA 12 NA TGTGCCACCAGTAAAATGGGCTACGAGCAGTACTTC CATSKMGYEQYF
TRBJ2-3 TRBV29-1 NA 15 TRBD1 TGCAGCGTCTCAGGGGACAGGAAGGGCACAGATACGCAGTATTTT CSVSGDRKGTDTQYF
TRBJ2-1 TRBV5-1 few 15 TRBD2 TGCGCCAGCAGCGACCTAGCGGGGGGCTCGGGTGAGCAGTTCTTC CASSDLAGGSGEQFF
TRBJ1-1 TRBV9 NA 13 NA TGTGCCAGCAGCGTAGACAGAGAGACTGAAGCTTTCTTT CASSVDRETEAFF
TRBJ1-1 TRBV9 NA 13 NA TGTGCCAGCAGCGTAGTGGTCCCCGGTGAAGCTTTCTTT CASSVVVPGEAFF